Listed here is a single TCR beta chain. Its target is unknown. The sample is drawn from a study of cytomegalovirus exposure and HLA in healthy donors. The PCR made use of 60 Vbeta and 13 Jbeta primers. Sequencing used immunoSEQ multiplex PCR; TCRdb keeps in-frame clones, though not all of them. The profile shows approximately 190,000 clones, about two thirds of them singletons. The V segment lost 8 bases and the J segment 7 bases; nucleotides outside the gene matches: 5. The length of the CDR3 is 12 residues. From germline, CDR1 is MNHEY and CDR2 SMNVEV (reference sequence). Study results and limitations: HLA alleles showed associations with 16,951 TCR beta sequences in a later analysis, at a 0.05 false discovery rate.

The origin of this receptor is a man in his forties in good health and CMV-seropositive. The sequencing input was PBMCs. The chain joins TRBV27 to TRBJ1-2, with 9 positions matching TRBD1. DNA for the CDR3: TGTGCCAGCCGGACAGGGGAGGCTGGCTACACCTTC. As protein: CASRTGEAGYTF.